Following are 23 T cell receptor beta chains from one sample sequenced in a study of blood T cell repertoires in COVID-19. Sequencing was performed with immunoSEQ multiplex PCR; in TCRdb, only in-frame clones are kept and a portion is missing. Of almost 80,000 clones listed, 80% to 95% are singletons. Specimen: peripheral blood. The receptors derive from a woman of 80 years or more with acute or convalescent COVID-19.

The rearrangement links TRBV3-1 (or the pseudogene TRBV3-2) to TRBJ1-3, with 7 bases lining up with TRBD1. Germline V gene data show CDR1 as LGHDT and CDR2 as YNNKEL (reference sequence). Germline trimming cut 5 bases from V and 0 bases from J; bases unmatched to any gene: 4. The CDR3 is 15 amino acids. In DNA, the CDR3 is TGTGCCAGCAGCAAACAGGGGTCCTCTGGAAACACCATATATTTT. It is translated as CASSKQGSSGNTIYF.

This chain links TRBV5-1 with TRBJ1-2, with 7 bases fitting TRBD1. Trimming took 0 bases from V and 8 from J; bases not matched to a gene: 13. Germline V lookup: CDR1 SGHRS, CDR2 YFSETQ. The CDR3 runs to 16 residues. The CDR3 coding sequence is TGCGCCAGCAGCTTGGACCCACAGGGGTCCGTACGAGGCTACACCTTC. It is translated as CASSLDPQGSVRGYTF.

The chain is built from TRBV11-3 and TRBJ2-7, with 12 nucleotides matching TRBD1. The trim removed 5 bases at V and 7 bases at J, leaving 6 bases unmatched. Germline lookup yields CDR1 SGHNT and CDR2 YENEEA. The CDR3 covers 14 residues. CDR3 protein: CASSLGQGAREQYF. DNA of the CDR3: TGTGCCAGCAGCCTGGGACAGGGGGCTAGAGAGCAGTACTTC.

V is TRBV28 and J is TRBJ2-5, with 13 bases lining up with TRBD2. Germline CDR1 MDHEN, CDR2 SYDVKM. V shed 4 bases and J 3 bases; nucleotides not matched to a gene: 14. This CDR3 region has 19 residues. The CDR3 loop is CASSSLGLAGAAPKETQYF. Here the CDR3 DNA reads TGTGCCAGCAGTTCCCTTGGACTAGCGGGAGCGGCCCCGAAAGAGACCCAGTACTTC.

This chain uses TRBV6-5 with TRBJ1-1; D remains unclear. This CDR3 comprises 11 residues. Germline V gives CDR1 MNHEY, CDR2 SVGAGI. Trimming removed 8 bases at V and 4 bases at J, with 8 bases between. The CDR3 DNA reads TGTGCCAGCCGGAGAAGCACTGAAGCTTTCTTT. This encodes CASRRSTEAFF.

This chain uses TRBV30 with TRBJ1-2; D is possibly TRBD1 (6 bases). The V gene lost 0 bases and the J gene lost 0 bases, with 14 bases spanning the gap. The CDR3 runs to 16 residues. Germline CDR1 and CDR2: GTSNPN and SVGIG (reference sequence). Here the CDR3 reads CAWSVPGANTNYGYTF. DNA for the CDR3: TGTGCCTGGAGTGTCCCAGGGGCCAACACTAACTATGGCTACACCTTC.

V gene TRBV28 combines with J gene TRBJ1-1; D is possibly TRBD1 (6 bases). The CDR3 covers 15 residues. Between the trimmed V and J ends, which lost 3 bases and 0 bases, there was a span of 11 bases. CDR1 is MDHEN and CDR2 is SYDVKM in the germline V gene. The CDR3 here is CASSFQGTMNTEAFF. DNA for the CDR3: TGTGCCAGCAGTTTCCAGGGGACCATGAACACTGAAGCTTTCTTT.

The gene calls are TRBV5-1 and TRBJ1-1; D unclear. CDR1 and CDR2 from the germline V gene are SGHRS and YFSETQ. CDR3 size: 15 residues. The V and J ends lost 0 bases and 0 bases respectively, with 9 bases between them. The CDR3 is CASSLGTTMNTEAFF. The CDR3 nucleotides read TGCGCCAGCAGCTTGGGAACAACCATGAACACTGAAGCTTTCTTT.

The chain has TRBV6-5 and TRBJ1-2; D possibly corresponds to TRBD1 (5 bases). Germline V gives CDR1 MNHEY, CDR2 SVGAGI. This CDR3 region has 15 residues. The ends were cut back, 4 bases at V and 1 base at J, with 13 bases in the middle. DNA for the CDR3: TGTGCCAGCAGTTCTCGAAGGGGTCTTAACTATGGCTACACCTTC. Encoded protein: CASSSRRGLNYGYTF.

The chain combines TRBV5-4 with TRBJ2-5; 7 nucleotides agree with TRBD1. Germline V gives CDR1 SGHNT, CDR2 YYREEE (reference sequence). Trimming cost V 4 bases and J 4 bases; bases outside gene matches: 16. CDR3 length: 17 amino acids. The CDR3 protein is CASSPGDSGIVIETQYF. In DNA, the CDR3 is TGTGCCAGCAGCCCAGGGGACAGCGGAATTGTAATAGAGACCCAGTACTTC.

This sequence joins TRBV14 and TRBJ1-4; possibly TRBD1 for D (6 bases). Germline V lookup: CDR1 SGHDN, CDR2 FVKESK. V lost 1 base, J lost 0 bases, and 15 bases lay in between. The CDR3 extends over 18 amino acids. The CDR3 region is CASSQVSQGQATNEKLFF. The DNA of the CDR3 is TGTGCCAGCAGCCAAGTAAGTCAGGGACAAGCAACTAATGAAAAACTGTTTTTT.

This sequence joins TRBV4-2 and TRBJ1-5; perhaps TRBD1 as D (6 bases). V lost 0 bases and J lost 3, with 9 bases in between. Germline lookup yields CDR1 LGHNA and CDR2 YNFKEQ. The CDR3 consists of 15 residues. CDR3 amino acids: CASSQETGLNQPQHF. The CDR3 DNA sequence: TGTGCCAGCAGCCAAGAGACAGGTCTCAATCAGCCCCAGCATTTT.

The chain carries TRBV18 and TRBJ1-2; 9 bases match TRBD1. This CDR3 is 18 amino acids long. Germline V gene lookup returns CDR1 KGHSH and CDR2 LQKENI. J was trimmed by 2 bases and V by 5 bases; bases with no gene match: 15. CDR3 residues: CASSAIRDRAQSNYGYTF. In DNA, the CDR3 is TGTGCCAGCTCAGCTATCCGGGACAGGGCCCAGTCAAACTATGGCTACACCTTC. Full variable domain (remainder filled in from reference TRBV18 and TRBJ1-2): NAGVMQNPRHLVRRRGQEARLRCSPMKGHSHVYWYRQLPEEGLKFMVYLQKENIIDESGMPKERFSAEFPKEGPSILRIQQVVRGDSAAYFCASSAIRDRAQSNYGYTFGSGTRLTVV.

This chain's CDR3 is CASSLVGGYNSPLHF. Written as DNA, the CDR3 is TGTGCCAGCAGCTTAGTGGGCGGGTATAATTCACCCCTCCACTTT. The J gene is TRBJ1-6, the V gene TRBV11-2, with D unresolved. CDR3 length: 15 residues. The V end lost 1 base, the J end lost 4 bases, and 8 bases lay between the germline ends. In germline, CDR1 is SGHAT, CDR2 FQNNGV.

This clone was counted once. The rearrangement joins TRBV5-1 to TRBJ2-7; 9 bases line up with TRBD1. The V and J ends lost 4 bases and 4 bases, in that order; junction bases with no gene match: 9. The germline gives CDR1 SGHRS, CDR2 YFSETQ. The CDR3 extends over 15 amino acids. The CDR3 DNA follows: TGCGCCAGCAGCGGGGGGACAGGGAGATATTACGAGCAGTACTTC. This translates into CASSGGTGRYYEQYF. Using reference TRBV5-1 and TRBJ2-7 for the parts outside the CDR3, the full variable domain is KAGVTQTPRYLIKTRGQQVTLSCSPISGHRSVSWYQQTPGQGLQFLFEYFSETQRNKGNFPGRFSGRQFSNSRSEMNVSTLELGDSALYLCASSGGTGRYYEQYFGPGTRLTVT.

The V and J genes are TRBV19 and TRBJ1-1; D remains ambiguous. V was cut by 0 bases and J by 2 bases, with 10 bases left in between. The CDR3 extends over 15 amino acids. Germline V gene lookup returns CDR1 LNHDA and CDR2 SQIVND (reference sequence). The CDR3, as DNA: TGTGCCAGTAGTATAGATCACCAGAAAAACACTGAAGCTTTCTTT. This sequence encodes CASSIDHQKNTEAFF.

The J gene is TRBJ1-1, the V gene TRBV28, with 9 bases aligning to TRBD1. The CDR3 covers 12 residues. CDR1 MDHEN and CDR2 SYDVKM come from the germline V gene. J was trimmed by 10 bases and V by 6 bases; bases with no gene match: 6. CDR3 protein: CASSLNRGRAFF. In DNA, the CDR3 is TGTGCCAGCAGCCTCAACAGGGGGCGAGCTTTCTTT.

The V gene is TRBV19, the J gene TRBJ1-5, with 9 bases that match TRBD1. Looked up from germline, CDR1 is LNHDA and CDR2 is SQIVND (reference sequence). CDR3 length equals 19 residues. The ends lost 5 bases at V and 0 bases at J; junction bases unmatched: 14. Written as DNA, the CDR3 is TGTGCCAGTAGTCACAAACGGGACAGGGTGGTCGATAGCAATCAGCCCCAGCATTTT. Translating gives CASSHKRDRVVDSNQPQHF.

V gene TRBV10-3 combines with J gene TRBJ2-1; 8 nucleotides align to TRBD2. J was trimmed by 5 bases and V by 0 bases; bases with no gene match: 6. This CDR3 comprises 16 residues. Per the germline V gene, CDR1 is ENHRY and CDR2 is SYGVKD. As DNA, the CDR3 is TGTGCCATCAGTGAGTCGTCGGGGGGGCGCGACAATGAGCAGTTCTTC. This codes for CAISESSGGRDNEQFF.

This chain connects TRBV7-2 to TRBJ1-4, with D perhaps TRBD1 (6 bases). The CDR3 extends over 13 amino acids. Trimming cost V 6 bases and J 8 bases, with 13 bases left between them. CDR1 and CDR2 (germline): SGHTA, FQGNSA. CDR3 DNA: TGTGCCAGCAGTGATACCCAGGGGGAAAAACTGTTTTTT. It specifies CASSDTQGEKLFF. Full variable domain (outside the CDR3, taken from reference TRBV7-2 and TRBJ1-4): GAGVSQSPSNKVTEKGKDVELRCDPISGHTALYWYRQSLGQGLEFLIYFQGNSAPDKSGLPSDRFSAERTGGSVSTLTIQRTQQEDSAVYLCASSDTQGEKLFFGSGTQLSVL.

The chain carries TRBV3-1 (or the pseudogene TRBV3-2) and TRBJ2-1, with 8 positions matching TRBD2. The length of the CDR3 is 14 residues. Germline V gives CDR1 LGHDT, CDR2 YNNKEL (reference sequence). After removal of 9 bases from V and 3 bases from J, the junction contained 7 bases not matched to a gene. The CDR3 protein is CASAVAGSYNEQFF. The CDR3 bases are TGTGCCAGTGCGGTAGCGGGGAGCTACAATGAGCAGTTCTTC.

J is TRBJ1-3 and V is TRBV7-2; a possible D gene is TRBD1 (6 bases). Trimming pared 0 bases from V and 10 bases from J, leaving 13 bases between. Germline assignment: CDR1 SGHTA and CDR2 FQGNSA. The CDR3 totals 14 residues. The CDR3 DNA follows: TGTGCCAGCAGCTTAGCACAGGGAATGGGGACCATATATTTT. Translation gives CASSLAQGMGTIYF.

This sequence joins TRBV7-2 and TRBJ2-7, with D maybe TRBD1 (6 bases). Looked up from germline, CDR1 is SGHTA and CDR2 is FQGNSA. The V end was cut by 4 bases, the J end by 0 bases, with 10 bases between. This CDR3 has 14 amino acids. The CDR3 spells CASSSQGSSYEQYF. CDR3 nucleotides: TGTGCCAGCAGCTCGCAGGGGAGCTCCTACGAGCAGTACTTC.